The 15 T cell receptor beta chains given below trace back to one sample, sequenced in a study of T cell responses to AZD1222 COVID-19 vaccine. Using immunoSEQ multiplex PCR, the repertoire was profiled, and TCRdb retains in-frame clones only, with some absent. Here the sample spans about 92,000 clones, 70% to 90% being singletons. Specimen: peripheral blood, collected on day 0 of AZD1222 vaccination. These receptors were taken from an adult in good health.

This clone was counted between two and nine times. The V call is TRBV12-5, the J call TRBJ2-1; 14 bases align to TRBD2. Germline-derived CDR1 and CDR2 are LGHNT and FRNRAP. This CDR3 contains 18 residues. V shed 1 base, J shed 5 bases, and the junction held 7 bases outside the gene matches. This CDR3 reads CASGLDRLAGGLDNEQFF. The CDR3 DNA reads as TGTGCTAGTGGTTTGGACAGACTAGCGGGGGGGCTCGACAATGAGCAGTTCTTC.

The gene calls are TRBV12-3 or TRBV12-4 and TRBJ1-1; D unclear. Between the trimmed V and J ends, which lost 6 bases and 5 bases, there was a span of 10 bases. The CDR3 has 12 residues. CDR3: CASSPRLTEAFF. CDR3 in DNA: TGTGCCAGCAGCCCGAGGCTGACTGAAGCTTTCTTT.

The rearrangement joins TRBV5-4 to TRBJ2-7, with 10 bases that match TRBD1. The CDR3 has 15 residues. Germline loops: CDR1 SGHNT, CDR2 YYREEE (reference sequence). V dropped 0 bases and J dropped 4; count of bases not matched to a gene: 4. The CDR3 here is CASSLGQGAWYEQYF. The CDR3 bases are TGTGCCAGCAGCTTGGGACAGGGGGCTTGGTACGAGCAGTACTTC.

This clone is a singleton in its sample. The CDR3, as DNA: TGCGCCAGCAAGGGCGACGGGGGTCGGGAAGCTTTCTTT. It specifies CASKGDGGREAFF. The J gene is TRBJ1-1, the V gene TRBV10-2, with D possibly matching TRBD1 (5 bases). The germline CDR1 and CDR2 sequences are WSHSY and SAAADI. The CDR3 contains 13 residues. The V end was cut by 7 bases, the J end by 8 bases, with 17 bases between.

The rearrangement uses TRBV28 and TRBJ1-3; D unclear. V shed 5 bases and J shed 4 bases, with 18 bases lying between them. The CDR3 length is 16 residues. Per germline, CDR1 MDHEN and CDR2 SYDVKM. Here the CDR3 DNA reads TGTGCCAGCAGTCATCCTCAAAAAGGGAGGGGAAACACCATATATTTT. As protein: CASSHPQKGRGNTIYF.

In regard to this clone: This sample includes further DNA sequences coding for the same CDR3. This chain connects TRBV5-1 to TRBJ1-5; D gene uncertain. The length of the CDR3 is 13 residues. V lost 0 bases and J 4 bases, leaving 5 bases between the germline ends. Germline lookup yields CDR1 SGHRS and CDR2 YFSETQ. CDR3 amino acids: CASSLAGNQPQHF. DNA for the CDR3: TGCGCCAGCAGCTTGGCGGGGAATCAGCCCCAGCATTTT.

The genes are TRBV7-9 and TRBJ2-7, with D possibly matching TRBD1 (6 bases). The CDR3 consists of 14 residues. Trimming cost V 2 bases and J 6 bases, with 14 bases left between them. From germline, CDR1 is SEHNR and CDR2 FQNEAQ (reference sequence). The CDR3 here is CASSLTRTASEQYF. The CDR3 coding sequence is TGTGCCAGCAGCTTAACCAGGACAGCTTCCGAGCAGTACTTC.

The chain recombines TRBV4-3 with TRBJ1-1, with TRBD1 as a possible D gene (5 bases). The CDR3 consists of 13 residues. V shed 2 bases and J shed 5 bases, with 9 bases lying between them. Germline loops: CDR1 LGHNA, CDR2 YSLEER. The CDR3 DNA reads as TGCGCCAGCAGCCAACGGGAGGGGACTGAAGCTTTCTTT. It is translated as CASSQREGTEAFF.

The V and J genes are TRBV30 and TRBJ1-1, with D perhaps matching TRBD1 (5 bases). In germline, CDR1 is GTSNPN, CDR2 SVGIG (reference sequence). CDR3 size: 11 residues. The germline V and J ends were trimmed by 5 bases and 7 bases, with 11 bases remaining between them. CDR3 protein: CAWASDSEAFF. Here the CDR3 DNA reads TGTGCCTGGGCTTCTGACAGTGAAGCTTTCTTT.

The chain joins TRBV5-1 to TRBJ1-2; D is unclear. The V gene lost 0 bases and the J gene lost 8 bases, with 11 bases spanning the gap. This CDR3 is 13 amino acids long. Germline V gene sequence: CDR1 SGHRS, CDR2 YFSETQ. CDR3 amino acids: CASSLAPEGGYTF. The CDR3 DNA reads TGCGCCAGCAGCTTGGCTCCAGAGGGAGGCTACACCTTC. The complete variable domain, with remaining parts taken from reference TRBV5-1 and TRBJ1-2, reads KAGVTQTPRYLIKTRGQQVTLSCSPISGHRSVSWYQQTPGQGLQFLFEYFSETQRNKGNFPGRFSGRQFSNSRSEMNVSTLELGDSALYLCASSLAPEGGYTFGSGTRLTVV.

The V gene is TRBV3-1 (or the pseudogene TRBV3-2), the J gene TRBJ2-7; 9 positions agree with TRBD1. There are 15 residues in the CDR3. Germline CDR1 is LGHDT and CDR2 is YNNKEL (reference sequence). V gave up 3 bases and J gave up 6 bases; unmatched junction bases: 9. CDR3 region: CASSQTTGGVGEQYF. CDR3 DNA sequence: TGTGCCAGCAGCCAGACGACAGGGGGGGTAGGCGAGCAGTACTTC.

The chain recombines TRBV5-4 with TRBJ1-2; weak D call: TRBD1 (6 bases). The length of the CDR3 is 14 residues. Trimming removed 4 bases from V and 7 bases from J, with 17 bases in between. Germline CDR1 SGHNT, CDR2 YYREEE (reference sequence). CDR3 sequence reads: CASSPHGGGGGYTF. CDR3 coding DNA: TGTGCCAGCAGCCCTCACGGGGGGGGCGGTGGCTACACCTTC.

V usage is TRBV28 and J usage is TRBJ1-1; tentative D call: TRBD1 (6 bases). Germline CDR1 and CDR2: MDHEN and SYDVKM. CDR3 size: 15 residues. V lost 6 bases and J lost 5, with 19 bases in between. The CDR3 loop is CASRRSVGGHTEAFF. The CDR3 nucleotides read TGTGCCAGCAGGCGCTCGGTAGGGGGTCATACTGAAGCTTTCTTT.

The V and J genes are TRBV27 and TRBJ2-7; D not certain. V was clipped by 3 bases and J by 1 base, with 13 bases between them. CDR3 length: 15 amino acids. Germline CDR1 and CDR2: MNHEY and SMNVEV (reference sequence). CDR3 region: CASSLTHSLSYEQYF. In nucleotides, the CDR3 is TGTGCCAGCAGTTTGACCCACAGCCTTTCCTACGAGCAGTACTTC.

The rearrangement links TRBV6-5 to TRBJ2-3; 12 bases align to TRBD2. Per germline, CDR1 MNHEY and CDR2 SVGAGI. There are 15 residues in the CDR3. V was clipped by 0 bases and J by 7 bases; unmatched bases: 2. CDR3 sequence reads: CASSYSTSGGNTQYF. The CDR3 DNA is TGTGCCAGCAGTTACTCGACTAGCGGGGGAAATACGCAGTATTTT.